These 31 T cell receptor beta chains came from one sample sequenced in a study of vaccination effects on CD4 cells after COVID-19. Their antigen targets remain unknown. ViraFEST used viral peptide pools to expand antigen-specific CD4+ T cells before sequencing. Subsequent to a culture period of about nine days, CD4+ T cells were isolated. Prior SARS-CoV-2 infection was absent in the vaccine recipients, as shown by negative nucleocapsid antibodies. Measured with immunoSEQ multiplex PCR; TCRdb has only the in-frame clones, and not every one. The table includes under 80,000 clones, 60% to 85% detected once. Sequencing was performed on CD4+ T cells from PBMCs cultured with SARS-CoV-2 spike peptides, taken before COVID-19 vaccination. The receptors were gathered from a human donor who received a COVID-19 vaccine.

This chain connects TRBV5-5 to TRBJ2-5, with 8 bases lining up with TRBD1. Germline V CDR1 and CDR2: SGHKS, YYEKEE (reference sequence). With V trimmed by 3 bases and J by 4 bases, 11 bases remained unmatched. CDR3 size: 16 residues. In DNA form, the CDR3 reads TGTGCCAGCAGCTCCGCAGGGGGCACCGGGGGAGAGACCCAGTACTTC. Its protein product is CASSSAGGTGGETQYF.

In its sample, this clone was seen a few times. CDR3 sequence: CASSSRDRGTAKNIQYF. The CDR3 DNA follows: TGTGCCAGCAGCTCGAGAGACAGGGGAACGGCCAAAAACATTCAGTACTTC. The chain is built from TRBV7-9 and TRBJ2-4; 8 bases match TRBD1. This CDR3 contains 17 residues. The V gene's germline CDR1 is SEHNR and CDR2 FQNEAQ (reference sequence). With V trimmed by 4 bases and J by 1 base, 9 bases remained unmatched.

The chain couples TRBV5-1 to TRBJ1-2; 10 bases are shared with TRBD1. CDR3 length equals 14 residues. Trimming cost V 5 bases and J 4 bases; bases outside gene matches: 5. CDR1 and CDR2 from the germline V gene are SGHRS and YFSETQ. CDR3 in amino acids: CASRTTGGSYGYTF. In DNA form, the CDR3 reads TGCGCCAGCAGAACGACAGGGGGCAGCTATGGCTACACCTTC.

This chain links TRBV5-6 with TRBJ1-6, with D maybe TRBD1 (5 bases). CDR3 length: 14 amino acids. Germline-derived CDR1 and CDR2 are SGHDT and YYEEEE. The germline V and J ends were trimmed by 2 bases and 7 bases, with 10 bases remaining between them. The CDR3 reads CASSFIWGNSPLHF. The CDR3 DNA reads TGTGCCAGCAGCTTTATATGGGGCAATTCACCCCTCCACTTT.

This clone was detected only a few times. The V gene is TRBV2, the J gene TRBJ2-2; no firm D call. Germline values: CDR1 SNHLY, CDR2 FYNNEI. V lost 7 bases and J lost 1, with 16 bases in between. CDR3 length: 16 amino acids. The CDR3 loop reads CASTASRTGNTGELFF. DNA of the CDR3: TGTGCCAGCACCGCTTCTAGGACGGGGAACACCGGGGAGCTGTTTTTT.

This clone was counted between two and nine times. The J gene is TRBJ2-1, the V gene TRBV7-7, with D perhaps TRBD1 (5 bases). Germline lookup yields CDR1 SSHAT and CDR2 FNYEAQ (reference sequence). V lost 4 bases and J lost 5, with 15 bases in between. The CDR3 is 15 amino acids. The CDR3 protein is CASSSESSGNNEQFF. CDR3 sequence (DNA): TGTGCCAGCAGCTCAGAGTCTTCAGGGAACAATGAGCAGTTCTTC.

This chain connects TRBV25-1 to TRBJ1-5, with 8 positions matching TRBD1. The CDR3 contains 14 residues. Germline V gene lookup returns CDR1 MGHDK and CDR2 SYGVNS. V gave up 5 bases and J gave up 6 bases; unmatched junction bases: 6. CDR3 region: CASSSLGQGQPQHF. The DNA for the CDR3 is TGTGCCAGCAGTTCTTTAGGACAGGGTCAGCCCCAGCATTTT.

This chain connects TRBV2 to TRBJ2-1; possibly TRBD2 for D (5 bases). From germline, CDR1 is SNHLY and CDR2 FYNNEI. Trimming left V 6 bases short and J 8 bases short, with 17 bases between. The CDR3 sequence is 14 residues long. The CDR3 region has the DNA TGTGCCAGCAGCCTAAACGGGGAGATCGATGAGCAGTTCTTC. It codes for CASSLNGEIDEQFF.

The chain combines TRBV6-5 with TRBJ1-1; D not resolved. The CDR3 extends over 15 amino acids. V was clipped by 0 bases and J by 0 bases, with 8 bases between them. Germline V gene sequence: CDR1 MNHEY, CDR2 SVGAGI. The CDR3 coding sequence is TGTGCCAGCAGTTACTCGAGAAGGGTGAACACTGAAGCTTTCTTT. It codes for CASSYSRRVNTEAFF.

V and J are TRBV5-4 and TRBJ2-4, with D perhaps TRBD1 or TRBD2 (5 bases each). Germline loops: CDR1 SGHNT, CDR2 YYREEE (reference sequence). Trimming shortened V by 4 bases and J by 0 bases, and 14 bases separated the two germline ends. The length of the CDR3 is 16 residues. CDR3 sequence: CASSTAGALAKNIQYF. CDR3 in DNA: TGTGCCAGCAGCACCGCCGGGGCACTAGCCAAAAACATTCAGTACTTC.

The chain links TRBV2 to TRBJ1-5, with unresolved D. V gave up 4 bases and J gave up 2 bases, with 9 bases separating them. Germline CDR1 is SNHLY and CDR2 is FYNNEI. The CDR3 covers 14 residues. In DNA form, the CDR3 reads TGTGCCAGCAGTGCGTTGACGGGCAATCAGCCCCAGCATTTT. This codes for CASSALTGNQPQHF.

This clone was observed a few times. The rearrangement uses TRBV5-1 and TRBJ1-2; 7 bases align to TRBD1. The CDR3 consists of 13 residues. Germline lookup yields CDR1 SGHRS and CDR2 YFSETQ. Germline trimming cut 0 bases from V and 8 bases from J; bases unmatched to any gene: 4. CDR3 sequence reads: CASSLGTGEGYTF. In DNA, the CDR3 is TGCGCCAGCAGCTTGGGTACAGGGGAGGGCTACACCTTC.

This clone was counted only a few times. The V and J genes are TRBV30 and TRBJ1-6; no clear D gene. Looked up from germline, CDR1 is GTSNPN and CDR2 is SVGIG (reference sequence). V lost 2 bases and J lost 1, with 6 bases in between. This CDR3 is 14 amino acids long. The CDR3 region has the DNA TGTGCCTGGAGTACGGGGTCCTATAATTCACCCCTCCACTTT. Translation: CAWSTGSYNSPLHF.

The genes are TRBV7-3 and TRBJ1-1; D uncertain. This CDR3 region has 13 residues. The V end lost 4 bases, the J end lost 4 bases, and 10 bases lay between the germline ends. Germline V lookup: CDR1 SGHTA, CDR2 FQGTGA. The CDR3 protein is CASSSGWGTEAFF. The DNA for the CDR3 is TGTGCCAGCAGCTCCGGGTGGGGCACTGAAGCTTTCTTT.

The chain couples TRBV3-1 (or the pseudogene TRBV3-2) to TRBJ2-1; TRBD2 matches at 15 bases. The CDR3 is 16 amino acids. Germline loops: CDR1 LGHDT, CDR2 YNNKEL (reference sequence). The V segment lost 6 bases and the J segment 4 bases; nucleotides outside the gene matches: 4. CDR3 in amino acids: CASSRTSGGAYNEQFF. Here the CDR3 DNA reads TGTGCCAGCAGTCGGACTAGCGGGGGGGCATACAATGAGCAGTTCTTC.

This clone was counted only a few times. This chain joins TRBV18 and TRBJ2-7; 10 positions agree with TRBD1. The germline V gene encodes CDR1 KGHSH and CDR2 LQKENI. V lost 6 bases and J lost 7; bases outside the gene matches: 9. This CDR3 has 14 residues. The CDR3 DNA reads as TGTGCCAGCTCCCCGGGACAGGGGTTTGGTGAGCAGTACGTC. This encodes CASSPGQGFGEQYV.

The gene calls are TRBV2 and TRBJ2-5; 8 bases align to TRBD1. The CDR3 is made up of 17 amino acids. Per germline, CDR1 SNHLY and CDR2 FYNNEI. Trimming took 6 bases from V and 5 from J; bases not matched to a gene: 17. CDR3 nucleotide sequence: TGTGCCAGCAGAAACGTACAGGGACAGGCGCCAGGGGAGACCCAGTACTTC. This sequence encodes CASRNVQGQAPGETQYF.

This rearrangement joins TRBV6-6 to TRBJ1-3, with D unresolved. CDR1 and CDR2 from the germline V gene are MNHNY and SVGAGI (reference sequence). The length of the CDR3 is 12 residues. Trimming left V 6 bases short and J 0 bases short, with 3 bases between. CDR3 DNA: TGTGCCAGCAGACCCTCTGGAAACACCATATATTTT. This sequence encodes CASRPSGNTIYF.

Here the CDR3 reads CASGGDNNEQFF. DNA of the CDR3: TGTGCCAGTGGGGGGGACAACAATGAGCAGTTCTTC. The chain recombines TRBV18 with TRBJ2-1, with a possible D match to TRBD2 (7 bases). The CDR3 length is 12 residues. The germline V gene encodes CDR1 KGHSH and CDR2 LQKENI. V lost 9 bases and J 5 bases, leaving 11 bases between the germline ends. Complete variable domain (other parts from reference TRBV18 and TRBJ2-1): NAGVMQNPRHLVRRRGQEARLRCSPMKGHSHVYWYRQLPEEGLKFMVYLQKENIIDESGMPKERFSAEFPKEGPSILRIQQVVRGDSAAYFCASGGDNNEQFFGPGTRLTVL.

V is TRBV2 and J is TRBJ2-1; TRBD2 might be the D (5 bases). Trimming stripped 6 bases from V and 8 bases from J, with 17 bases between. Germline V gene data show CDR1 as SNHLY and CDR2 as FYNNEI. CDR3 length: 14 amino acids. DNA of the CDR3: TGTGCCAGCAGCCTAGCTCGGGCAATGGATGAGCAGTTCTTC. Translated: CASSLARAMDEQFF.

The CDR3 sequence is CASSQDGTGLGYTF. DNA of the CDR3: TGTGCCAGCAGCCAAGACGGGACAGGGCTTGGCTACACCTTC. The V and J genes are TRBV3-1 (or the pseudogene TRBV3-2) and TRBJ1-2; TRBD1 aligns across 9 bases. J was trimmed by 7 bases and V by 0 bases; bases with no gene match: 3. The CDR3 totals 14 residues. CDR1 is LGHDT and CDR2 is YNNKEL in the germline V gene (reference sequence).

The chain has TRBV28 and TRBJ1-5, with D unresolved. Per germline, CDR1 MDHEN and CDR2 SYDVKM. The CDR3 is 14 residues long. The ends were cut back, 6 bases at V and 5 bases at J, with 14 bases in the middle. Here the CDR3 DNA reads TGTGCCAGCAGAATGGGCGGGGATTATCAGCCCCAGCATTTT. It specifies CASRMGGDYQPQHF.

The rearrangement links TRBV5-1 to TRBJ2-2; 10 nucleotides match TRBD1. Per the germline V gene, CDR1 is SGHRS and CDR2 is YFSETQ. The V segment lost 4 bases and the J segment 5 bases; nucleotides outside the gene matches: 2. The CDR3 consists of 14 residues. CDR3 DNA sequence: TGCGCCAGCAGCCGGGGACAGGGGACCGGGGAGCTGTTTTTT. Its protein is CASSRGQGTGELFF. The whole variable domain, remainder taken from reference TRBV5-1 and TRBJ2-2, is KAGVTQTPRYLIKTRGQQVTLSCSPISGHRSVSWYQQTPGQGLQFLFEYFSETQRNKGNFPGRFSGRQFSNSRSEMNVSTLELGDSALYLCASSRGQGTGELFFGEGSRLTVL.

CDR3 DNA: TGTGCCAGCAGAGAACAGGGGATTAGCAATCAGCCCCAGCATTTT. It is translated as CASREQGISNQPQHF. V is TRBV2 and J is TRBJ1-5, with TRBD1 matching 7 bases. Germline V gene lookup returns CDR1 SNHLY and CDR2 FYNNEI. There are 15 residues in the CDR3. With 6 bases clipped from V and 0 bases from J, the junction kept 5 bases outside the gene matches.

The rearrangement joins TRBV7-9 to TRBJ2-5, with TRBD2 matching 10 bases. The CDR3 is made up of 18 amino acids. After removal of 1 base from V and 0 bases from J, the junction contained 8 bases not matched to a gene. Germline V gene data show CDR1 as SEHNR and CDR2 as FQNEAQ (reference sequence). The CDR3 DNA is TGTGCCAGCAGCTTAGGGCTAGCGGGGGTCACGTACCAAGAGACCCAGTACTTC. Translation gives CASSLGLAGVTYQETQYF. The variable domain in full, completed from reference TRBV7-9 and TRBJ2-5, reads DTGVSQNPRHKITKRGQNVTFRCDPISEHNRLYWYRQTLGQGPEFLTYFQNEAQLEKSRLLSDRFSAERPKGSFSTLEIQRTEQGDSAMYLCASSLGLAGVTYQETQYFGPGTRLLVL.

The rearrangement joins TRBV19 to TRBJ2-5; no definite D call. Per the germline V gene, CDR1 is LNHDA and CDR2 is SQIVND (reference sequence). The V end lost 3 bases, the J end lost 0 bases, and 14 bases lay between the germline ends. The CDR3 has 16 residues. Written as DNA, the CDR3 is TGTGCCAGTAGTATTGGATATCGCCGGTACCAAGAGACCCAGTACTTC. Its protein product is CASSIGYRRYQETQYF. Together with reference TRBV19 and TRBJ2-5, the CDR3 gives the full variable domain: DGGITQSPKYLFRKEGQNVTLSCEQNLNHDAMYWYRQDPGQGLRLIYYSQIVNDFQKGDIAEGYSVSREKKESFPLTVTSAQKNPTAFYLCASSIGYRRYQETQYFGPGTRLLVL.

The rearrangement joins TRBV24-1 to TRBJ1-1, with a tentative D call TRBD1 (6 bases). Trimming stripped 9 bases from V and 0 bases from J, with 19 bases between. CDR1 is KGHDR, CDR2 SFDVKD, per germline. The CDR3 is 16 amino acids. The CDR3 is CATPMRQESLNTEAFF. CDR3 bases: TGTGCCACCCCCATGCGACAGGAATCCCTGAACACTGAAGCTTTCTTT.

The chain couples TRBV2 to TRBJ1-2; no clear D. V was trimmed by 4 bases and J by 8 bases, leaving 20 bases between them. This CDR3 region has 15 residues. Germline values: CDR1 SNHLY, CDR2 FYNNEI. The DNA for the CDR3 is TGTGCCAGCAGTGTTAACGAAGCGGGTCTGGGAGGCTACACCTTC. Protein sequence: CASSVNEAGLGGYTF.

The chain couples TRBV9 to TRBJ2-1; perhaps D is TRBD1 or TRBD2 (6 bases each). V lost 4 bases, J lost 2 bases, and 16 bases lay in between. CDR3 length: 16 residues. Germline CDR1 is SGDLS and CDR2 is YYNGEE. This chain's CDR3 is CASSPKGGRTYNEQFF. CDR3 in DNA: TGTGCCAGCAGCCCTAAGGGGGGACGTACCTACAATGAGCAGTTCTTC.

V gene TRBV6-6 combines with J gene TRBJ1-2; D might be TRBD1 (6 bases). Germline V lookup: CDR1 MNHNY, CDR2 SVGAGI (reference sequence). The CDR3 is 15 amino acids. V lost 2 bases to trimming and J lost 2 bases, with 12 bases between them. CDR3 loop: CASSYQQGRNYGYTF. CDR3 DNA sequence: TGTGCCAGCAGTTACCAACAGGGAAGAAACTATGGCTACACCTTC.

The chain is built from TRBV2 and TRBJ1-1; 7 positions match TRBD1. From germline, CDR1 is SNHLY and CDR2 FYNNEI. The ends lost 5 bases at V and 6 bases at J; junction bases unmatched: 9. This CDR3 comprises 14 residues. The CDR3 DNA is TGTGCCAGCAGTACGACAGGGCTAGGGGCTGAAGCTTTCTTT. Protein sequence: CASSTTGLGAEAFF.